This T cell receptor (beta chain) comes out of a study of CD8 T cells in ankylosing spondylitis. This clonotype came up many times. Its antigen remains unknown. The CDR3 totals 15 residues. The V gene lost 1 base and the J gene lost 5 bases, with 14 bases spanning the gap. A quantitative 5'-RACE method, one with molecular barcodes, was used to make TCR beta libraries. Via MiXCR, TCRdb re-called the 5' RACE reads, giving one row per CDR3 protein. Found here are 85,000 to 100,000 distinct CDR3 sequences, 7.5% to 9% of them singletons; the top ten hold 5.1%. Findings and limits, study-wide: One TCR beta motif, made up of about 8 highly homologous variants, appeared characteristic of ankylosing spondylitis blood. Significantly higher representation of disease-linked clones was reported for matched ankylosing spondylitis synovial fluid.

The sample consisted of blood, either unsorted or a sorted T cell fraction (not recorded which). This sequence was found in a male donor with ankylosing spondylitis or in good health (not recorded which). V gene TRBV12-3 or TRBV12-4 combines with J gene TRBJ1-1; the D is unclear. CDR3 sequence: CASSLVALIGTEAFF. Here the CDR3 DNA reads TGTGCCAGCAGTTTAGTCGCGCTAATCGGGACTGAAGCTTTCTTT.